This entry lists 23 T cell receptor beta chains sequenced from one sample in a study of metastatic and nonmetastatic thyroid tumors. Each patient came to thyroid surgery without any prior treatment (of any kind). With MiXCR, TCRdb called clones anew from the PCR reads. The data show roughly 90,000 clones, about 15% seen once. Sequenced sample: blood. The receptor source for this set is a female donor with papillary thyroid cancer or a benign thyroid nodule (not recorded which). Some clones in this sample may be carry-over from other donors' samples.

This chain links TRBV30 with TRBJ1-2; D possibly corresponds to TRBD1 (5 bases). CDR3 length equals 15 residues. Germline CDR1 reads GTSNPN; CDR2 reads SVGIG (reference sequence). The V gene lost 1 base and the J gene lost 3 bases, with 15 bases spanning the gap. The CDR3 reads CAWSAPRRGDYGYTF. CDR3 sequence (DNA): TGTGCCTGGAGTGCCCCAAGGAGGGGCGACTATGGCTACACCTTC.

This clone was seen at least ten times. The V call is TRBV19, the J call TRBJ1-5; the D is unclear. The germline V gene encodes CDR1 LNHDA and CDR2 SQIVND (reference sequence). With 4 bases removed from V and 3 bases from J, the gap between germline ends came to 10 bases. CDR3 length equals 14 residues. CDR3: CASSTGRSNQPQHF. CDR3 DNA sequence: TGTGCCAGTAGTACAGGACGGTCCAATCAGCCCCAGCATTTT.

This clone has ten or more counts. V gene TRBV11-1 combines with J gene TRBJ1-5; TRBD1 agrees at 7 bases. Germline-derived CDR1 and CDR2 are SGHAT and FQDESV (reference sequence). There are 16 residues in the CDR3. With 5 bases clipped from V and 2 bases from J, the junction kept 9 bases outside the gene matches. Here the CDR3 reads CASSPGGGLGNQPQHF. In DNA, the CDR3 is TGTGCCAGCAGCCCAGGGGGGGGATTGGGCAATCAGCCCCAGCATTTT.

A note on this clone: A clone one base away is much larger, so this may be a read error. V is TRBV13 and J is TRBJ2-3; D is tentatively TRBD1 or TRBD2 (5 bases each). Trimming took off 6 bases at V and 4 bases at J, with 8 bases between the two ends. Per the germline V gene, CDR1 is PRHDT and CDR2 is FYEKMQ (reference sequence). The CDR3 extends over 12 amino acids. CDR3 loop: CASRLGADTQYF. DNA for the CDR3: TGTGCCAGCAGACTAGGGGCAGATACGCAGTATTTT.

As concerns this clone: A clone one base away is much larger, so this may be a read error. Other DNA sequences of this sample code for an identical CDR3. This rearrangement joins TRBV18 to TRBJ2-5, with TRBD1 as a possible D gene (6 bases). The CDR3 has 15 amino acids. Germline CDR1 KGHSH, CDR2 LQKENI. CDR3 amino acids: CASSPQQGLQETQYF. The CDR3 DNA reads TGTGCCAGCTCACCACAACAGGGCCTCCAAGAGACACAGTACTTC.

For this clone: A much larger clone lies one base from this, so it may be a read error. Different DNA sequences within this sample yield the same CDR3. The chain is built from TRBV11-2 and TRBJ2-5; unclear D gene. The CDR3 sequence is 13 residues long. Trimming removed 3 bases from V and 2 bases from J, with 7 bases in between. Germline-derived CDR1 and CDR2 are SGHAT and FQNNGV. CDR3 sequence reads: CASSLGIQETQYF. The CDR3 DNA reads as TGTGCCAGCAGCTTGGGTATTCAAGAGACCCAGTACTTC.

This clone was counted many times. The J gene is TRBJ1-1, the V gene TRBV5-6, with D maybe TRBD1 (5 bases). V lost 0 bases, J lost 0 bases, and 9 bases lay in between. Looked up from germline, CDR1 is SGHDT and CDR2 is YYEEEE. The CDR3 runs to 15 residues. CDR3: CASSLVGRVNTEAFF. In DNA, the CDR3 is TGTGCCAGCAGCTTGGTGGGGCGGGTGAACACTGAAGCTTTCTTT. Using reference TRBV5-6 and TRBJ1-1 for the parts outside the CDR3, the full variable domain is DAGVTQSPTHLIKTRGQQVTLRCSPKSGHDTVSWYQQALGQGPQFIFQYYEEEERQRGNFPDRFSGHQFPNYSSELNVNALLLGDSALYLCASSLVGRVNTEAFFGQGTRLTVV.

This clone has ten or more counts. This sequence joins TRBV7-8 and TRBJ2-7; D is perhaps TRBD1 (5 bases). There are 14 residues in the CDR3. Trimming pared 5 bases from V and 5 bases from J, leaving 16 bases between. CDR1 and CDR2 from the germline V gene are SGHVS and FQNEAQ. This CDR3 is CASSEPGALDEQYF. CDR3 DNA: TGTGCCAGCAGCGAACCTGGGGCGCTCGACGAGCAGTACTTC.

This clone has a count of ten or more. The genes are TRBV12-3 or TRBV12-4 and TRBJ1-1, with D unresolved. The CDR3 is 14 amino acids. V was clipped by 1 base and J by 0 bases, with 6 bases between them. CDR3 nucleotides: TGTGCCAGCAGTTTAGGGCTTATGAACACTGAAGCTTTCTTT. Amino acid sequence: CASSLGLMNTEAFF.

This clone was counted many times. This chain joins TRBV14 and TRBJ1-1; D uncertain. Germline V lookup: CDR1 SGHDN, CDR2 FVKESK. The CDR3 covers 17 residues. V lost 0 bases and J 6 bases, leaving 20 bases between the germline ends. CDR3 region: CASSQDLARGGSAEAFF. DNA of the CDR3: TGTGCCAGCAGCCAAGATCTAGCACGAGGCGGCAGTGCTGAAGCTTTCTTT.

This clone came up a few times. With a much larger clone just one base away, this may be a read error. The rearrangement uses TRBV12-5 and TRBJ2-1; TRBD1 matches at 7 bases. With 7 bases clipped from V and 0 bases from J, the junction kept 15 bases outside the gene matches. Germline V lookup: CDR1 LGHNT, CDR2 FRNRAP. This CDR3 has 18 amino acids. In DNA form, the CDR3 reads TGTGCTAGTGTTTCCCAAACCTACAGGGGCAACTCCTACAATGAGCAGTTCTTC. Protein product: CASVSQTYRGNSYNEQFF. Using reference TRBV12-5 and TRBJ2-1 for the parts outside the CDR3, the full variable domain is DARVTQTPRHKVTEMGQEVTMRCQPILGHNTVFWYRQTMMQGLELLAYFRNRAPLDDSGMPKDRFSAEMPDATLATLKIQPSEPRDSAVYFCASVSQTYRGNSYNEQFFGPGTRLTVL.

A word on this clone: This could be a read error, since a much larger clone is one nucleotide away. The rearrangement links TRBV5-1 to TRBJ2-2, with TRBD1 identical over 10 bases. The CDR3 spans 15 residues. The V gene's germline CDR1 is SGHRS and CDR2 YFSETQ. The CDR3 DNA follows: TGCGCCAGCAGCTTGTTCGAGACAGGGGGCCGGGAGCCGTTTTTT. Its protein product is CASSLFETGGREPFF.

This clone was seen ten or more times. The chain joins TRBV7-9 to TRBJ1-2; a weak D match, TRBD1 (5 bases). This CDR3 is 12 amino acids long. V gave up 3 bases and J gave up 10 bases, with 12 bases separating them. Germline V gene data show CDR1 as SEHNR and CDR2 as FQNEAQ (reference sequence). As DNA, the CDR3 is TGTGCCAGCAGCTTGGGACCGCAGGTCTACACCTTC. This sequence encodes CASSLGPQVYTF.

Concerning this clone itself: A clone one base away is much larger, so this may be a read error. The genes are TRBV7-2 and TRBJ2-5; D not certain. This CDR3 is built from 11 residues. Germline loops: CDR1 SGHTA, CDR2 FQGNSA. The CDR3 here is CASSLEDTQYF. The CDR3 nucleotides read TGTGCCAGCAGCTTAGAAGATACCCAGTACTTC.

This clone was counted ten times or more. The chain uses TRBV11-1 and TRBJ1-5; TRBD1 might be the D (5 bases). The CDR3 loop spans 17 amino acids. Between the trimmed V and J ends, which lost 5 bases and 0 bases, there was a span of 17 bases. CDR1 and CDR2 from the germline V gene are SGHAT and FQDESV (reference sequence). Here the CDR3 reads CASSMTPVGLSNQPQHF. CDR3 sequence (DNA): TGTGCCAGCAGCATGACCCCGGTGGGGCTTAGCAATCAGCCCCAGCATTTT.

With respect to this clone: At one of its ends the junction is not consistent with the germline gene, which may arise from a read error. The rearrangement uses TRBV5-1 and TRBJ1-1; D uncertain. The CDR3 consists of 14 residues. Germline CDR1 and CDR2: SGHRS and YFSETQ. CDR3 bases: TGCGCCAGCATCTTGGAAACAGCGAACACTGAATCTTTCTTT. Translated: CASILETANTESFF.

This clone was seen ten or more times. The chain has TRBV6-2 or TRBV6-3 and TRBJ2-2; TRBD1 matches at 10 bases. J lost 4 bases, V lost 2 bases, and 4 bases had no gene match. The CDR3 totals 16 residues. CDR1 is MNHEY, CDR2 SVGEGT, per germline. In nucleotides, the CDR3 is TGTGCCAGCAGTTACCAGGGACAGGGGCGCACCGGGGAGCTGTTTTTT. It yields the protein CASSYQGQGRTGELFF.

V and J are TRBV30 and TRBJ2-7; 7 bases line up with TRBD2. Germline CDR1 and CDR2: GTSNPN and SVGIG (reference sequence). This CDR3 is 13 amino acids long. Germline trimming cut 5 bases from V and 2 bases from J; bases unmatched to any gene: 6. The CDR3 coding sequence is TGTGCCTGGGTGGCTAGCGGAACCTACGAGCAGTACTTC. This encodes CAWVASGTYEQYF.

This clone occurred many times. The genes are TRBV6-1 and TRBJ1-5; no firm D call. CDR3 length: 13 residues. The germline V gene has CDR1 MNHNS and CDR2 SASEGT. Trimming pared 10 bases from V and 6 bases from J, leaving 16 bases between. The CDR3 DNA reads TGTGCCACCCAAGGGAGGGATAGTCAGCCCCAGCATTTT. Protein: CATQGRDSQPQHF.

This clone was seen repeatedly, ten times or more. V and J are TRBV28 and TRBJ2-5; D remains ambiguous. The CDR3 covers 15 residues. With 4 bases removed from V and 5 bases from J, the gap between germline ends came to 17 bases. CDR1 is MDHEN, CDR2 SYDVKM, per germline. CDR3 in DNA: TGTGCCAGCAGTTATAATCGAGGTCACTGGGAGACCCAGTACTTC. Protein product: CASSYNRGHWETQYF.

This clone was picked up many times. The chain carries TRBV5-1 and TRBJ2-5; 9 bases map to TRBD1. The V gene's germline CDR1 is SGHRS and CDR2 YFSETQ. The CDR3 is made up of 16 amino acids. Unmatched junction bases numbered 5, after V lost 0 bases and J lost 2 bases. CDR3 sequence reads: CASSLATGGEQETQYF. The CDR3 region has the DNA TGCGCCAGCAGCTTGGCCACAGGGGGCGAGCAAGAGACCCAGTACTTC.

Concerning this clone itself: The junction and the germline gene differ at one end; a read error may be behind it. The chain links TRBV27 to TRBJ1-2, with D perhaps TRBD1 (6 bases). This CDR3 contains 14 residues. CDR1 is MNHEY and CDR2 is SMNVEV in the germline V gene (reference sequence). The CDR3 region is CASSKLRGNYGYTF. DNA for the CDR3: TGTGCCAGCAGTAAGCTCAGGGGAAACTATGGTTACACCTTC.

This clone was counted ten times or more. The V call is TRBV27, the J call TRBJ2-2; maybe TRBD1 (6 bases). Germline CDR1 is MNHEY and CDR2 is SMNVEV (reference sequence). V gave up 7 bases and J gave up 4 bases, with 16 bases separating them. This CDR3 is built from 15 residues. CDR3 amino acids: CASTIQGPSTGELFF. CDR3 coding DNA: TGTGCCAGCACCATACAGGGTCCGTCCACCGGGGAGCTGTTTTTT.